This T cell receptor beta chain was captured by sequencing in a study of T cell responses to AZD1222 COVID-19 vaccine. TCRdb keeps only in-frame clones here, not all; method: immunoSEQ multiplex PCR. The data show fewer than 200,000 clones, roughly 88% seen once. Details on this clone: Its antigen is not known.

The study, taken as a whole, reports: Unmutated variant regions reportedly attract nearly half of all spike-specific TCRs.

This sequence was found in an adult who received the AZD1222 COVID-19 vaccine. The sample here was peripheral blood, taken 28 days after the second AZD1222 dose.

This chain's CDR3 is CASSPMGGEAFF. CDR3 bases: TGCGCCAGCAGCCCGATGGGGGGGGAAGCTTTCTTT. V usage is TRBV4-3 and J usage is TRBJ1-1, with D possibly being TRBD1 (5 bases). Germline V gene sequence: CDR1 LGHNA, CDR2 YSLEER. This CDR3 comprises 12 residues. V was clipped by 4 bases and J by 8 bases, with 11 bases between them.